A selection of T cell receptor beta chains follows, all from one sample in a study of CD8 T cells in Susac syndrome. TCRdb ran MiXCR on the immunoSEQ multiplex PCR reads and lists one entry per CDR3 protein. The sample records some 200,000 distinct CDR3 sequences, about 91% being singletons. Sample: CD4+ T cells from PBMCs. The receptors originated from a human donor with Susac syndrome. Both conserved end residues are part of each CDR3. The D gene is left open where the match is weak. Not every row has a clone size; where given, it reads once, few, many or a size class.

>TRBD1|TRBJ2-7|TRBV4-2|few
CASSPPGQGHYEQYF
TGTGCCAGCAGCCCACCGGGACAGGGACACTACGAGCAGTACTTC
>.|TRBJ1-2|TRBV19|once
CASSISGVASEGDYGYTF
TGTGCCAGTAGTATAAGTGGCGTTGCTTCGGAGGGGGACTATGGCTACACCTTC
>TRBD1|TRBJ1-4|TRBV5-1|.
CASSFTGVREKLFF
TGCGCCAGCAGCTTCACAGGGGTACGGGAAAAACTGTTTTTT
>.|TRBJ1-4|TRBV12-3/TRBV12-4|.
CASSFRRVNEKLFF
TGTGCCAGCAGTTTCAGACGGGTTAATGAAAAACTGTTTTTT
>TRBD2|TRBJ2-5|TRBV9|.
CASSQTSGKETQYF
TGTGCCAGCAGCCAGACTAGCGGGAAAGAGACCCAGTACTTC
>TRBD1|TRBJ2-2|TRBV30|.
CAWQTGTGGELFF
TGTGCCTGGCAGACAGGGACGGGCGGGGAGCTGTTTTTT
>TRBD1|TRBJ2-4|TRBV19|.
CASRPTGTGNIQYF
TGTGCCAGTAGACCCACCGGGACAGGGAACATTCAGTACTTC
>TRBD1|TRBJ2-1|TRBV5-1|.
CASSQYQGAEDNEQFF
TGCGCCAGCAGCCAATATCAGGGGGCCGAGGACAATGAGCAGTTCTTC
>TRBD1|TRBJ2-5|TRBV29-1|.
CSVEPRGIETQYF
TGCAGCGTTGAACCCAGGGGGATAGAGACCCAGTACTTC
>.|TRBJ1-6|TRBV6-5|.
CASTRKFNSPLQF
TGTGCCAGCACTAGGAAATTTAATTCACCCCTCCAGTTT
>.|TRBJ1-2|TRBV3-1|.
CASSQAGTSGYTF
TGTGCCAGCAGCCAAGCGGGTACGAGCGGCTACACCTTC
>TRBD2|TRBJ2-7|TRBV25-1|.
CASLGGQPIPSYEQYF
TGTGCCAGCCTGGGAGGGCAGCCGATTCCTTCCTACGAGCAGTACTTC
>.|TRBJ2-1|TRBV5-6|once
CASSSGRPYEQFF
TGTGCCAGCAGCTCCGGACGGCCATATGAGCAGTTCTTC
>.|TRBJ1-2|TRBV18|.
CASSPQDPPYGYTF
TGTGCCAGCTCTCCCCAAGACCCTCCATATGGCTACACCTTC
>.|TRBJ1-5|TRBV12-3/TRBV12-4|.
CASSPGVQPQHF
TGTGCCAGCAGCCCAGGGGTTCAGCCCCAGCATTTT
>.|TRBJ1-2|TRBV5-4|once
CASRDGVEDGYTF
TGTGCCAGCAGGGACGGCGTAGAGGATGGCTACACCTTC
>.|TRBJ2-1|TRBV28|.
CASKSTGSRASSYNEQFF
TGTGCCAGCAAGTCTACCGGATCCCGGGCGTCGTCCTACAATGAGCAGTTCTTC